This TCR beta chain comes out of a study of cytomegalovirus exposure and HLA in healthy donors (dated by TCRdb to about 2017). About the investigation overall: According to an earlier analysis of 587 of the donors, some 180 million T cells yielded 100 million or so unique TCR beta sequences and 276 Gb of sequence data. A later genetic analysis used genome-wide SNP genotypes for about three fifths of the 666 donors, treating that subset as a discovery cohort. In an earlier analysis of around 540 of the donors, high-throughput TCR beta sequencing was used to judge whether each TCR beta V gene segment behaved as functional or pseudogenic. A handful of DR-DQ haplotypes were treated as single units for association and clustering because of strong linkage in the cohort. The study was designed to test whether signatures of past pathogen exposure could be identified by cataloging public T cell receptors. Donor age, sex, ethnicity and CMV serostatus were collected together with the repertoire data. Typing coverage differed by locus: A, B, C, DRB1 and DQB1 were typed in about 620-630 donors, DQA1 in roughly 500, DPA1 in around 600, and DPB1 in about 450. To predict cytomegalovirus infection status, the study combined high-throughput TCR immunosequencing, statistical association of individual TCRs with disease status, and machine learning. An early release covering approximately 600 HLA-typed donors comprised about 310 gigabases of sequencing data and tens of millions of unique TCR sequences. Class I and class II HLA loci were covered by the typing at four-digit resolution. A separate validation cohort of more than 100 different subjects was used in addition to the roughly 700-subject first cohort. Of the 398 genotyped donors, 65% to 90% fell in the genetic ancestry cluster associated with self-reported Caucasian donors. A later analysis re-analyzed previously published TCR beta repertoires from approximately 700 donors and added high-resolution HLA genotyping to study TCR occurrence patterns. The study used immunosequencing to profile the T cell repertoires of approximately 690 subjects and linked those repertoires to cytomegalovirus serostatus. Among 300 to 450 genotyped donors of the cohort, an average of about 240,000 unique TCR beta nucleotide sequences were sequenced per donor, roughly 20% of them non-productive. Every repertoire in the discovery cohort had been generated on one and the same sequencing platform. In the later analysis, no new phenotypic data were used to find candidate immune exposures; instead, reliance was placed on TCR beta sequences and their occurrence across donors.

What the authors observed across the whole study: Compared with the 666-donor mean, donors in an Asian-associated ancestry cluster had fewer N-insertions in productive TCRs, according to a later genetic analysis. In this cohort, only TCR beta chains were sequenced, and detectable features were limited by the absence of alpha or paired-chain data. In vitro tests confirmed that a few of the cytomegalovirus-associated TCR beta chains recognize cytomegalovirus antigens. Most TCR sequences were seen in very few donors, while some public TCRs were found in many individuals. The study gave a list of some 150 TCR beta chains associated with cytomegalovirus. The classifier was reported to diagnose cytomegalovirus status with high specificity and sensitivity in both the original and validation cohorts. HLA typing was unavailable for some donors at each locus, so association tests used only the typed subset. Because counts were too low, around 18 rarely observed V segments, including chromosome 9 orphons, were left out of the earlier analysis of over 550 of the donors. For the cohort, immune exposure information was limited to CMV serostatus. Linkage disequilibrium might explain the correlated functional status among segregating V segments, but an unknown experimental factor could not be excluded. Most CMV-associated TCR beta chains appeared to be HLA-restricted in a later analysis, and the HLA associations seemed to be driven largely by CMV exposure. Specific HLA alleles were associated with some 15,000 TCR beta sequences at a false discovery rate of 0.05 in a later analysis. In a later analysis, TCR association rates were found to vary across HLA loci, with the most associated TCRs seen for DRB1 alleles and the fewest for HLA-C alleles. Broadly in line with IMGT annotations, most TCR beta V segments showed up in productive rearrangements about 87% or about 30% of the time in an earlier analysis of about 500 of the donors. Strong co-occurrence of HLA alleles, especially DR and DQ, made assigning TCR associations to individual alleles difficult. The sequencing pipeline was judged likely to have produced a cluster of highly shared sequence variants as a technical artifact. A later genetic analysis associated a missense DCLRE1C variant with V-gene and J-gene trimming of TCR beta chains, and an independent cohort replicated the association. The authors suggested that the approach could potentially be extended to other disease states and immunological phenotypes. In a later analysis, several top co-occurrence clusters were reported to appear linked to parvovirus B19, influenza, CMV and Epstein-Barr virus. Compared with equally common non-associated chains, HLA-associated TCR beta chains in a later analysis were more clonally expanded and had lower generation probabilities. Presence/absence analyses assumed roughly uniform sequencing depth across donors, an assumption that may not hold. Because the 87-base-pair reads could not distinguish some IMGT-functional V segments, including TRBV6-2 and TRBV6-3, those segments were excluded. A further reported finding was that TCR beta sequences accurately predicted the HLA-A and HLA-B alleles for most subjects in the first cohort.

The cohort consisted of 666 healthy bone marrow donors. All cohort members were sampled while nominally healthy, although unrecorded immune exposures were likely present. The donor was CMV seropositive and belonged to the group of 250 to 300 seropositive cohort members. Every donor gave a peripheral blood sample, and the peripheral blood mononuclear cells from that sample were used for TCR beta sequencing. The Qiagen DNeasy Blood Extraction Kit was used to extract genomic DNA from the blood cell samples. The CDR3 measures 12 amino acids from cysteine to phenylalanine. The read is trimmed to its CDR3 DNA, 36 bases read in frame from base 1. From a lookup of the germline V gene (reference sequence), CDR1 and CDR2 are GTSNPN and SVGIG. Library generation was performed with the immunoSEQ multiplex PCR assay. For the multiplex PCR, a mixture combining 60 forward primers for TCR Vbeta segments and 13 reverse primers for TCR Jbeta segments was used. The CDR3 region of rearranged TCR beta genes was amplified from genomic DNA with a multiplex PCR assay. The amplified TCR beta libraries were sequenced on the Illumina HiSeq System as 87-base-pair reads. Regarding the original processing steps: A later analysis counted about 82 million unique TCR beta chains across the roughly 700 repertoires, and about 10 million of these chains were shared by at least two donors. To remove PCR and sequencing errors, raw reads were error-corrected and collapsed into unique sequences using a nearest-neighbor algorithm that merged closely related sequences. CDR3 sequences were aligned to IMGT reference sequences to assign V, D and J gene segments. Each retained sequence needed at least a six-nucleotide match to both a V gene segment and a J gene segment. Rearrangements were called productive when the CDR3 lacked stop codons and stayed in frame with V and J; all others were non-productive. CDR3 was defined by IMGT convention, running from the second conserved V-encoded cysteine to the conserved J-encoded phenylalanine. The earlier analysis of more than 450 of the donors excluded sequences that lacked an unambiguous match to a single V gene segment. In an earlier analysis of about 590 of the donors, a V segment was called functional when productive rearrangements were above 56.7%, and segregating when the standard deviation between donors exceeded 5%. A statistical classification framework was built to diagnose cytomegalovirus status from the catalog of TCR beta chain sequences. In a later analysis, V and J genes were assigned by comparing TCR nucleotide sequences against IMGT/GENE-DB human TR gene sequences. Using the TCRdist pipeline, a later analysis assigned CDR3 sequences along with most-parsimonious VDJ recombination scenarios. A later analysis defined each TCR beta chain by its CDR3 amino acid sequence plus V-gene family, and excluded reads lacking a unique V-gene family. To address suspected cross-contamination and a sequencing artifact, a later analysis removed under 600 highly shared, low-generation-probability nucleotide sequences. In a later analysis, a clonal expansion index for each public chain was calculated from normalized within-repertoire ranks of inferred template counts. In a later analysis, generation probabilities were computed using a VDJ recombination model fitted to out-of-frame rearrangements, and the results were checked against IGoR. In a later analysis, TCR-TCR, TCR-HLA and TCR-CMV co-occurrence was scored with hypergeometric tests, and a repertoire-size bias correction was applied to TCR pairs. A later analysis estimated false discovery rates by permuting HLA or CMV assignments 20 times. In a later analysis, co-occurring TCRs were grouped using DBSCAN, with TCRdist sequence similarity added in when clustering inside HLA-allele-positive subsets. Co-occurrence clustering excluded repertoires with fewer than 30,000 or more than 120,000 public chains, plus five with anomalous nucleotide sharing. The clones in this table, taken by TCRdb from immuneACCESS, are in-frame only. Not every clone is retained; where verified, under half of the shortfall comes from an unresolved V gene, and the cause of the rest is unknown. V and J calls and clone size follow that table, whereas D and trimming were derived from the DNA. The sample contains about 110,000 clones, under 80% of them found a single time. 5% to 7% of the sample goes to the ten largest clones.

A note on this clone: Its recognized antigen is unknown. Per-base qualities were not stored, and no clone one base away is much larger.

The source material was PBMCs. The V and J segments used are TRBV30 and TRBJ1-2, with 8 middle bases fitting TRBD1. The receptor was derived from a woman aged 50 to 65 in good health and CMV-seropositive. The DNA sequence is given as TGTGCTCGACAGGGGCAAGCTTCTGGCTACACCTTC. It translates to CARQGQASGYTF.